The 5 T cell receptor beta chains below were found in one sample sequenced in a study of cytomegalovirus exposure and HLA in healthy donors. Both 60 Vbeta primers and 13 Jbeta primers went into the PCR. Produced via immunoSEQ multiplex PCR; TCRdb's table is partial and in-frame only. Among some 120,000 clones listed, approximately 81% were seen once. The sample was PBMCs. The receptor set was obtained from a man between 18 and 35 years old in good health and CMV-seronegative.

The gene calls are TRBV6-1 and TRBJ2-1; 7 bases line up with TRBD2. The ends lost 0 bases at V and 4 bases at J; junction bases unmatched: 6. Germline V CDR1 and CDR2: MNHNS, SASEGT. This CDR3 has 16 residues. The CDR3 here is CASSEAGGGRYNEQFF. The DNA for the CDR3 is TGTGCCAGCAGTGAAGCGGGCGGGGGAAGGTACAATGAGCAGTTCTTC.

This chain joins TRBV7-3 and TRBJ2-3, with D perhaps TRBD2 (6 bases). The CDR3 sequence is 15 residues long. From germline, CDR1 is SGHTA and CDR2 FQGTGA. Trimming shortened V by 3 bases and J by 1 base, and 11 bases separated the two germline ends. The CDR3 spells CASSFGGARTDTQYF. The DNA of the CDR3 is TGTGCCAGCAGCTTCGGAGGGGCCCGCACAGATACGCAGTATTTT.

The genes are TRBV19 and TRBJ2-7, with 9 bases fitting TRBD2. The germline gives CDR1 LNHDA, CDR2 SQIVND (reference sequence). This CDR3 region has 24 residues. V lost 3 bases and J lost 4; bases outside the gene matches: 34. The chain's CDR3 is CASSIEWLSGGRGGGRAGPYEQYV. DNA of the CDR3: TGTGCCAGTAGTATCGAATGGCTTAGCGGCGGGAGAGGGGGCGGGAGGGCAGGGCCTTACGAGCAGTACGTC.

The genes are TRBV2 and TRBJ1-3; D is perhaps TRBD1 (5 bases). The germline V gene has CDR1 SNHLY and CDR2 FYNNEI. This CDR3 spans 17 amino acids. Trimming removed 4 bases at V and 0 bases at J, with 16 bases between. The chain's CDR3 is CASSVITGPYSGNTIYF. CDR3 coding DNA: TGTGCCAGCAGTGTTATAACAGGCCCCTACTCTGGAAACACCATATATTTT.

The J gene is TRBJ1-5, the V gene TRBV9; 12 nucleotides align to TRBD1. Germline V gene lookup returns CDR1 SGDLS and CDR2 YYNGEE. The CDR3 has 18 amino acids. The V gene end was trimmed by 2 bases and the J gene end by 2 bases; junction bases not matched to a gene: 8. The CDR3 loop reads CASSVGGQGAQGNQPQHF. DNA for the CDR3: TGTGCCAGCAGCGTTGGGGGACAGGGGGCGCAGGGCAATCAGCCCCAGCATTTT.